The 23 T cell receptor beta chains below all came from one sample that was sequenced in a study of shared clonotypes between healthy human individuals (dated by TCRdb to about 2020). Library preparation was by the immunoSEQ multiplex PCR assay. This immuneACCESS table, as held by TCRdb, lists in-frame sequences with V and J called but not all clones. Of the missing ones, under half trace to an unresolved V gene in checked studies; the others have no known cause. A total of roughly 2.2 million clones appear in this sample, approximately 93% of them only once. 0.39% of the sample is held by the ten biggest clonotypes. The sample was naive CD4+ T cells from PBMCs. The cell subset or site label, read with the paper, signifies: CD45RA+ positively selected. Receptors originate from a young man in good health. Some clones in this sample may be carry-over from other donors' samples.

The chain recombines TRBV6-1 with TRBJ2-7; D gene ambiguous. The CDR3 totals 14 residues. V lost 3 bases and J 3 bases, leaving 12 bases between the germline ends. Germline V gene lookup returns CDR1 MNHNS and CDR2 SASEGT. The CDR3 spells CASSDSALIYEQYF. The CDR3 nucleotides are TGTGCCAGCAGTGACAGCGCGCTAATCTACGAGCAGTACTTC.

The V call is TRBV27, the J call TRBJ2-7, with 7 bases that match TRBD2. V was pared by 8 bases and J by 5 bases, with 12 bases of the junction left unmatched. The CDR3 runs 14 residues. Germline CDR1 MNHEY, CDR2 SMNVEV (reference sequence). The CDR3 here is CASPAQQGGDEQYF. The CDR3 coding sequence is TGTGCCAGCCCGGCCCAGCAGGGAGGGGACGAGCAGTACTTC.

V is TRBV4-1 and J is TRBJ1-3; D is ambiguous. V was clipped by 0 bases and J by 3 bases, with 6 bases between them. The CDR3 is made up of 14 amino acids. Germline CDR1 reads MGHRA; CDR2 reads YSYEKL. The CDR3 nucleotides are TGCGCCAGCAGCCAAGAGGGGAGTGGAAACACCATATATTTT. Translation: CASSQEGSGNTIYF.

This chain links TRBV19 with TRBJ1-5; D gene uncertain. This CDR3 region has 12 residues. CDR1 LNHDA and CDR2 SQIVND come from the germline V gene (reference sequence). Trimming took off 4 bases at V and 7 bases at J, with 8 bases between the two ends. Written as DNA, the CDR3 is TGTGCCAGTAGTAGGGCAGAACAGCCCCAGCATTTT. Translation: CASSRAEQPQHF.

The chain couples TRBV6-1 to TRBJ1-1, with 8 positions matching TRBD1. The CDR3 is made up of 14 amino acids. V lost 6 bases, J lost 4 bases, and 7 bases stayed unmatched. The germline V gene has CDR1 MNHNS and CDR2 SASEGT. The chain's CDR3 is CASRQGGRGTEAFF. CDR3 nucleotides: TGTGCCAGCAGACAGGGGGGCCGGGGCACTGAAGCTTTCTTT.

Here the CDR3 DNA reads TGTGCCAGCAGCTTGGCCACGTCGCCCAGCTCCTACGAGCAGTACTTC. Its protein is CASSLATSPSSYEQYF. The genes are TRBV5-5 and TRBJ2-7, with D uncertain. The V end lost 0 bases, the J end lost 0 bases, and 13 bases lay between the germline ends. The germline V gene encodes CDR1 SGHKS and CDR2 YYEKEE (reference sequence). CDR3 length: 16 amino acids.

The rearrangement links TRBV4-1 to TRBJ1-1; 10 bases are a match to TRBD1. Trimming took 4 bases from V and 3 from J; bases not matched to a gene: 8. CDR3 length: 16 amino acids. CDR1 and CDR2 (germline): MGHRA, YSYEKL. DNA of the CDR3: TGCGCCAGCAGCCCTCTGACAGGGGGCTCGCACACTGAAGCTTTCTTT. Translation gives CASSPLTGGSHTEAFF.

The chain combines TRBV11-2 with TRBJ1-1; tentative D call: TRBD1 (5 bases). The germline CDR1 and CDR2 sequences are SGHAT and FQNNGV. This CDR3 is 15 amino acids long. Between the trimmed V and J ends, which lost 0 bases and 4 bases, there was a span of 12 bases. The CDR3 sequence: CASSLDPGDGTEAFF. The CDR3 DNA reads as TGTGCCAGCAGCTTAGATCCCGGGGACGGCACTGAAGCTTTCTTT.

The genes are TRBV30 and TRBJ2-2; 10 bases agree with TRBD1. The CDR3 contains 13 residues. In germline, CDR1 is GTSNPN, CDR2 SVGIG (reference sequence). With 8 bases clipped from V and 5 bases from J, the junction kept 5 bases outside the gene matches. The CDR3 nucleotides read TGTGCCCGGGGACAGGGGAGGACCGGGGAGCTGTTTTTT. This sequence encodes CARGQGRTGELFF. Drawing the rest from reference TRBV30 and TRBJ2-2, the complete variable domain is SQTIHQWPATLVQPVGSPLSLECTVEGTSNPNLYWYRQAAGRGLQLLFYSVGIGQISSEVPQNLSASRPQDRQFILSSKKLLLSDSGFYLCARGQGRTGELFFGEGSRLTVL.

This chain uses TRBV2 with TRBJ2-2; 9 nucleotides align to TRBD1. In germline, CDR1 is SNHLY, CDR2 FYNNEI. This CDR3 has 15 amino acids. J was trimmed by 2 bases and V by 6 bases; bases with no gene match: 4. CDR3 DNA: TGTGCCAGCAGAGTCACAGGGGGCAACACCGGGGAGCTGTTTTTT. Encoded protein: CASRVTGGNTGELFF.

About this clone: The same CDR3 also results from other DNA sequences found in this sample. This chain links TRBV7-9 with TRBJ2-6; no reliable D call. This CDR3 contains 15 residues. With 1 base removed from V and 0 bases from J, the gap between germline ends came to 4 bases. The germline gives CDR1 SEHNR, CDR2 FQNEAQ (reference sequence). This CDR3 is CASSLGVSGANVLTF. The CDR3 coding sequence is TGTGCCAGCAGCTTAGGTGTCTCTGGGGCCAACGTCCTGACTTTC.

The genes are TRBV2 and TRBJ1-2; no definite D call. Trimming cost V 2 bases and J 2 bases, with 15 bases left between them. This CDR3 contains 16 residues. Germline V gene data show CDR1 as SNHLY and CDR2 as FYNNEI. The CDR3 region has the DNA TGTGCCAGCAGTGAATTGTATAGCAGGTGGAACTATGGCTACACCTTC. Encoded protein: CASSELYSRWNYGYTF.

This chain uses TRBV29-1 with TRBJ2-1; 8 bases match TRBD2. CDR1 and CDR2 from the germline V gene are SQVTM and ANQGSEA. V shed 3 bases and J 2 bases; nucleotides not matched to a gene: 15. This CDR3 contains 18 residues. In DNA, the CDR3 is TGCAGCGTTGAGAACCCCAATGACGGGAGGGGTACCTACAATGAGCAGTTCTTC. It specifies CSVENPNDGRGTYNEQFF.

The V and J genes are TRBV11-2 and TRBJ2-7; 7 bases agree with TRBD1. V lost 4 bases and J lost 6; bases outside the gene matches: 9. Germline CDR1 reads SGHAT; CDR2 reads FQNNGV. The CDR3 has 14 residues. CDR3: CASSYKWDSIEQYF. In nucleotides, the CDR3 is TGTGCCAGCAGCTACAAGTGGGACAGTATCGAGCAGTACTTC.

The CDR3 nucleotides are TGTGCCAGCAGCGTTCATAGCTCCTACGAGCAGTACTTC. Translating gives CASSVHSSYEQYF. The chain employs TRBV9 and TRBJ2-7; D is undetermined. Germline loops: CDR1 SGDLS, CDR2 YYNGEE. V was pared by 2 bases and J by 0 bases, with 6 bases between. The CDR3 extends over 13 amino acids.

On this clone: Other nucleotide sequences from this sample produce the same CDR3. This chain joins TRBV28 and TRBJ2-2; TRBD1 matches 9 bases. Germline CDR1 and CDR2: MDHEN and SYDVKM. The ends lost 5 bases at V and 2 bases at J; junction bases unmatched: 3. The CDR3 runs 15 residues. The CDR3 sequence: CASSTGQGNTGELFF. In DNA form, the CDR3 reads TGTGCCAGCAGTACGGGACAGGGAAACACCGGGGAGCTGTTTTTT. The full variable domain, completed using reference TRBV28 and TRBJ2-2, is DVKVTQSSRYLVKRTGEKVFLECVQDMDHENMFWYRQDPGLGLRLIYFSYDVKMKEKGDIPEGYSVSREKKERFSLILESASTNQTSMYLCASSTGQGNTGELFFGEGSRLTVL.

With regard to this clone: The sample holds other DNA sequences that translate to the same CDR3. V gene TRBV9 combines with J gene TRBJ2-1; 9 bases are shared with TRBD2. This CDR3 has 15 amino acids. Trimming cost V 2 bases and J 2 bases; bases outside gene matches: 2. The germline gives CDR1 SGDLS, CDR2 YYNGEE. CDR3 protein: CASSVTSGTYNEQFF. The CDR3 region has the DNA TGTGCCAGCAGCGTGACTAGCGGAACCTACAATGAGCAGTTCTTC.

The chain links TRBV19 to TRBJ1-1, with D possibly matching TRBD1 (5 bases). The CDR3 loop spans 14 amino acids. V dropped 9 bases and J dropped 4 bases, with 18 bases sitting between them. Germline CDR1 reads LNHDA; CDR2 reads SQIVND (reference sequence). The CDR3 region is CASKLRSGGTEAFF. CDR3 DNA sequence: TGTGCCAGCAAGCTCCGATCGGGGGGCACTGAAGCTTTCTTT. The whole variable domain, filled in from reference TRBV19 and TRBJ1-1, reads DGGITQSPKYLFRKEGQNVTLSCEQNLNHDAMYWYRQDPGQGLRLIYYSQIVNDFQKGDIAEGYSVSREKKESFPLTVTSAQKNPTAFYLCASKLRSGGTEAFFGQGTRLTVV.

This chain links TRBV28 with TRBJ2-3, with TRBD1 as a possible D gene (6 bases). Looked up from germline, CDR1 is MDHEN and CDR2 is SYDVKM. V lost 8 bases, J lost 2 bases, and 17 bases lay in between. The CDR3 contains 15 residues. The CDR3 nucleotides read TGTGCCAGCGCTTACTTACAGGGTTTCACAGATACGCAGTATTTT. Protein sequence: CASAYLQGFTDTQYF.

This sequence joins TRBV7-9 and TRBJ1-1; D not resolved. V was clipped by 4 bases and J by 5 bases, with 8 bases between them. CDR3 size: 12 residues. CDR1 SEHNR and CDR2 FQNEAQ come from the germline V gene (reference sequence). Here the CDR3 reads CASSSTGTEAFF. The CDR3 DNA reads as TGTGCCAGCAGCTCCACGGGGACTGAAGCTTTCTTT. Together with reference TRBV7-9 and TRBJ1-1, the CDR3 gives the full variable domain: DTGVSQNPRHKITKRGQNVTFRCDPISEHNRLYWYRQTLGQGPEFLTYFQNEAQLEKSRLLSDRFSAERPKGSFSTLEIQRTEQGDSAMYLCASSSTGTEAFFGQGTRLTVV.

The genes are TRBV7-9 and TRBJ2-1; D possibly corresponds to TRBD2 (6 bases). CDR3 size: 11 residues. The V and J ends lost 2 bases and 10 bases respectively, with 6 bases between them. Per the germline V gene, CDR1 is SEHNR and CDR2 is FQNEAQ (reference sequence). In DNA, the CDR3 is TGTGCCAGCAGCTTACGGGGGGAGCAGTTCTTC. This gives the protein CASSLRGEQFF. The full variable domain, with the rest looked up from reference TRBV7-9 and TRBJ2-1, is DTGVSQNPRHKITKRGQNVTFRCDPISEHNRLYWYRQTLGQGPEFLTYFQNEAQLEKSRLLSDRFSAERPKGSFSTLEIQRTEQGDSAMYLCASSLRGEQFFGPGTRLTVL.

The CDR3: CASSSPSNSREQYF. CDR3 coding DNA: TGCGCCAGCAGCTCCCCTTCCAATTCGCGCGAGCAGTACTTC. The chain couples TRBV5-1 to TRBJ2-7; no firm D call. The CDR3 sequence is 14 residues long. Germline CDR1 SGHRS, CDR2 YFSETQ. Deletions cut 3 bases from V and 6 bases from J, with 16 bases between.

The rearrangement joins TRBV5-3 to TRBJ2-5; 7 bases are a match to TRBD1. TRBV5-3 is reported as an ORF; its role is uncertain. CDR3 size: 18 residues. After removal of 4 bases from V and 3 bases from J, the junction contained 18 bases not matched to a gene. CDR3 in amino acids: CARSPYRKTGSQEETQYF. The DNA for the CDR3 is TGTGCCAGAAGCCCCTACCGAAAGACAGGGTCTCAAGAAGAGACCCAGTACTTC.